The 16 T cell receptor beta chains below were found in one sample sequenced in a study of PD-1 blockade in classical Hodgkin lymphoma. The time point: cycle 4 day 1 (C4D1), after five to seven weeks of nivolumab. Every one of the patients relapsed after autologous stem cell transplantation (brentuximab vedotin exposure was variable). Repertoires were generated with immunoSEQ multiplex PCR, while TCRdb's copy carries only in-frame clones and drops some. The table records about 24,000 clones, roughly 80% of them present only once. This specimen consisted of peripheral blood mononuclear cells (PBMCs), obtained before the fourth cycle of nivolumab. Receptors originate from a human donor with classical Hodgkin lymphoma.

The gene calls are TRBV4-3 and TRBJ2-3; 8 nucleotides match TRBD2. V gave up 1 base and J gave up 0 bases; unmatched junction bases: 12. Germline V lookup: CDR1 LGHNA, CDR2 YSLEER. This CDR3 has 19 amino acids. CDR3 in DNA: TGCGCCAGCAGCCAAGGATGGGGGTTTAGCGGGGATAGCACAGATACGCAGTATTTT. Amino acids: CASSQGWGFSGDSTDTQYF.

This clone was counted a single time. Here the CDR3 DNA reads TGTGCCAGCAGTGAGTCCGGGAATCAGCCCCAGCATTTT. Residues: CASSESGNQPQHF. The V and J genes are TRBV6-4 and TRBJ1-5; D gene unclear. The CDR3 has 13 amino acids. CDR1 is MRHNA and CDR2 is SNTAGT in the germline V gene. V was pared by 3 bases and J by 4 bases, with 7 bases between.

The rearrangement joins TRBV6-1 to TRBJ1-1; no clear D gene. CDR1 is MNHNS, CDR2 SASEGT, per germline. There are 15 residues in the CDR3. V was pared by 5 bases and J by 2 bases, with 15 bases between. Written as DNA, the CDR3 is TGTGCCAGCAGTCGGGTGGGTATCCTTAACACTGAAGCTTTCTTT. Translation gives CASSRVGILNTEAFF.

In nucleotides, the CDR3 is TGTGCCAGCAGTGAAGACAACTACAATGAGCAGTTCTTC. Protein: CASSEDNYNEQFF. The rearrangement uses TRBV2 and TRBJ2-1, with D unresolved. Between the trimmed V and J ends, which lost 1 base and 3 bases, there was a span of 4 bases. This CDR3 is built from 13 residues. Germline CDR1 is SNHLY and CDR2 is FYNNEI.

V gene TRBV7-2 combines with J gene TRBJ2-3; D may be TRBD2 (5 bases). Germline V gives CDR1 SGHTA, CDR2 FQGNSA. CDR3 length: 14 amino acids. V lost 2 bases, J lost 4 bases, and 10 bases lay in between. The CDR3 reads CASSLKLESDTQYF. In nucleotides, the CDR3 is TGTGCCAGCAGCTTAAAACTAGAATCAGATACGCAGTATTTT.

This clone has a handful of counts. The chain is built from TRBV11-2 and TRBJ2-3; 8 nucleotides agree with TRBD1. Trimming removed 5 bases from V and 2 bases from J; junction bases left unmatched: 9. CDR3 length: 16 amino acids. Germline lookup yields CDR1 SGHAT and CDR2 FQNNGV. CDR3 sequence reads: CASSDGQGKYTDTQYF. CDR3 coding DNA: TGTGCCAGCAGCGACGGACAGGGAAAATACACAGATACGCAGTATTTT.

This clone was seen just once. The rearrangement uses TRBV11-3 and TRBJ2-3, with D maybe TRBD1 (6 bases). CDR3 size: 14 residues. Between the trimmed V and J ends, which lost 1 base and 5 bases, there was a span of 10 bases. Germline CDR1 and CDR2: SGHNT and YENEEA. DNA of the CDR3: TGTGCCAGCAGCTTAGGACAGGCTGTAGATACGCAGTATTTT. This codes for CASSLGQAVDTQYF.

The chain combines TRBV4-3 with TRBJ2-3, with D tentatively TRBD2 (5 bases). The CDR3 sequence is 16 residues long. The V and J ends lost 4 bases and 1 base respectively, with 15 bases between them. Germline CDR1 LGHNA, CDR2 YSLEER. The CDR3 loop reads CASSPGSKGGTDTQYF. Written as DNA, the CDR3 is TGCGCCAGCAGCCCAGGCTCGAAGGGAGGCACAGATACGCAGTATTTT.

The chain combines TRBV28 with TRBJ2-1, with 9 positions matching TRBD1. This CDR3 region has 14 residues. The germline CDR1 and CDR2 sequences are MDHEN and SYDVKM. V was clipped by 3 bases and J by 9 bases; unmatched bases: 6. As DNA, the CDR3 is TGTGCCAGCAGTTTTGTCGGACAGGGGAGTGAGCAGTTCTTC. Translation: CASSFVGQGSEQFF.

This clone was seen only a few times. The gene calls are TRBV6-5 and TRBJ2-2; D is ambiguous. Germline assignment: CDR1 MNHEY and CDR2 SVGAGI. V was pared by 0 bases and J by 6 bases, with 8 bases between. This CDR3 has 14 amino acids. CDR3 DNA sequence: TGTGCCAGCAGTTACTCACAGAGCGCCGGGGAGCTGTTTTTT. It encodes CASSYSQSAGELFF.

Only one count was recorded for this clone. The V and J genes are TRBV6-5 and TRBJ2-2, with 7 nucleotides matching TRBD1. V gave up 6 bases and J gave up 4 bases; unmatched junction bases: 5. This CDR3 has 14 amino acids. Germline CDR1 and CDR2: MNHEY and SVGAGI. CDR3 in amino acids: CASRQTGTTGELFF. The DNA for the CDR3 is TGTGCCAGCAGGCAGACAGGGACCACCGGGGAGCTGTTTTTT.

This chain uses TRBV28 with TRBJ1-5, with TRBD1 matching over 7 bases. Germline assignment: CDR1 MDHEN and CDR2 SYDVKM. The CDR3 length is 15 residues. V trimming: 6 bases; J trimming: 9 bases; junction bases outside the gene matches: 14. CDR3 bases: TGTGCCAGCAGCTCCCTCGACAGCCAGGGGGGGCCCCAGCATTTT. It yields the protein CASSSLDSQGGPQHF. The whole variable domain, remainder taken from reference TRBV28 and TRBJ1-5, is DVKVTQSSRYLVKRTGEKVFLECVQDMDHENMFWYRQDPGLGLRLIYFSYDVKMKEKGDIPEGYSVSREKKERFSLILESASTNQTSMYLCASSSLDSQGGPQHFGDGTRLSIL.

This rearrangement joins TRBV18 to TRBJ2-5; D is unresolved. Germline values: CDR1 KGHSH, CDR2 LQKENI. This CDR3 has 13 residues. V dropped 4 bases and J dropped 5 bases, with 11 bases sitting between them. This CDR3 reads CASSLPGGETQYF. The CDR3 DNA is TGTGCCAGCTCACTTCCGGGTGGGGAGACCCAGTACTTC.

The chain is built from TRBV18 and TRBJ2-7, with 9 nucleotides matching TRBD2. Germline CDR1 is KGHSH and CDR2 is LQKENI. V shed 4 bases and J 2 bases; nucleotides not matched to a gene: 3. The CDR3 extends over 14 amino acids. The CDR3 DNA sequence: TGTGCCAGCTCACGGTTAGCGGGAGCCTACGAGCAGTACTTC. It is translated as CASSRLAGAYEQYF.

This chain connects TRBV15 to TRBJ1-3; D remains ambiguous. This CDR3 is 17 amino acids long. Germline V gene data show CDR1 as LNHNV and CDR2 as YYDKDF (reference sequence). V was cut by 7 bases and J by 0 bases, with 19 bases left in between. CDR3 coding DNA: TGTGCCACCACCCCTTTGCGCAGCCCATACTCTGGAAACACCATATATTTT. It codes for CATTPLRSPYSGNTIYF.

The chain combines TRBV5-1 with TRBJ2-5, with TRBD2 matching over 9 bases. Germline CDR1 SGHRS, CDR2 YFSETQ. CDR3 length equals 14 residues. V shed 5 bases and J 1 base; nucleotides not matched to a gene: 3. Here the CDR3 reads CASSIAGAQETQYF. The CDR3 bases are TGCGCCAGCAGTATAGCGGGGGCCCAAGAGACCCAGTACTTC. The whole variable domain, filled in from reference TRBV5-1 and TRBJ2-5, reads KAGVTQTPRYLIKTRGQQVTLSCSPISGHRSVSWYQQTPGQGLQFLFEYFSETQRNKGNFPGRFSGRQFSNSRSEMNVSTLELGDSALYLCASSIAGAQETQYFGPGTRLLVL.